This T cell receptor beta chain stems from a study of early stage breast cancer tumors. Here immunoSEQ multiplex PCR was the method, and the copy in TCRdb shows in-frame clones only, minus some. The sample records tens of thousands of clones, approximately 74% being singletons. J was trimmed by 6 bases and V by 3 bases; bases with no gene match: 6. The CDR3 is 15 residues long. CDR1 is SGHRS, CDR2 YFSETQ, per germline. The chain joins TRBV5-1 to TRBJ1-5; the match to TRBD1 covers 10 bases. The sequenced sample consisted of blood. The origin of this receptor is a person in their 60s with breast cancer. CDR3 loop: CASSSGTGAGQPQHF. The CDR3 DNA is TGCGCCAGCAGCTCGGGGACAGGGGCGGGTCAGCCCCAGCATTTT.